This T cell receptor beta chain originates from a study of blood T cell repertoires in COVID-19 (dated by TCRdb to the early 2020s). Some background on the complete study: The collaborator samples originated in the United States, Italy and Spain and spanned the acute and convalescent phases of COVID-19. HLA class I and class II types, where available, came from metadata supplied by the sample provider rather than from assay-based typing. The material from the prospective study consisted of cDNA or gDNA derived from T cells, B-cell-depleted T cells, or PBMCs. The samples were drawn from two sources: the first 160 participants of the ongoing ImmuneRACE study, and some 1,300 subjects contributed by 6 global collaborators. The repertoires were made available in a free public database intended to serve as a resource for research on the immune response to SARS-CoV-2. Sample metadata almost always included a de-identified subject ID, COVID-19 status, age in years and sex. Subjects who had been exposed to COVID-19, were actively infected with it, or had recovered from it provided the deeply sampled blood TCRbeta repertoires that made up the dataset.

Participants in the prospective study were aged about 18 to 95 years, lived in about two dozen United States geographic areas, and enrolled through a virtual design. To assign participants to cohorts, the prospective study relied on clinical history that participants themselves reported in a screening survey and a study questionnaire. Recovered participants in ImmuneRACE Cohort 3 were defined as having two consecutive negative NP/OP PCR tests, clearance from a healthcare professional, or resolution of symptoms. In the prospective study, mobile phlebotomists collected whole blood, serum and a nasopharyngeal or oropharyngeal swab from each participant. Over a roughly 2-month period, participants in the prospective study had the option of providing additional blood draws and questionnaires. Before DNA extraction, prospective study blood samples were shipped either frozen or at room temperature. The immunoSEQ Assay, a bias-controlled multiplex PCR, was used to amplify TCRbeta CDR3 regions from genomic DNA. The authors' pipeline ran thus. The number of nucleated cells in each sample was estimated from the amplification of reference gene primers within the assay. To quantify the absolute abundance of each unique TCRbeta CDR3 rearrangement, sequence reads were collapsed and filtered. For each sample, productive Simpson clonality was calculated as the square root of Simpson's diversity index over productive rearrangements. TCRdb holds this immuneACCESS table with in-frame rearrangements only. Some clones are missing; in checked studies, unresolved V genes explain under half, and the rest has no known cause. V, J and clone size derive from that table, while D and trimming were established from the DNA sequence. The sample contains roughly 330,000 clones, roughly 86% of them found a single time. About 5% of the sample is held by the ten biggest clonotypes.

Comments on this clone: Its antigen is not yet known. No base-level quality is on record; no much larger clone is a single base apart.

Results the study describes overall, beyond this receptor: How much clinical and demographic metadata was included differed by source and by participant, and the metadata was provided uncurated.

The CDR3 covers 12 residues, taking in both the cysteine and the phenylalanine. Of all the DNA, just the CDR3 is kept, 36 bases in frame from base 1. At the junction V is shortened by 0 bases and J by 8 bases, with 5 bases in between. The germline V gene encodes CDR1 SGHAT and CDR2 FQNNGV. Sequencing input: PBMCs or T cells enriched from blood (not recorded which). The chain is assembled from TRBV11-2 and TRBJ2-1; too little of a D gene remains to name it. The origin of this receptor is a woman aged 25 to 39 who had recovered from COVID-19. Here is the DNA: TGTGCCAGCAGCTTAGACCCCGATGAGCAGTTCTTC. This sequence encodes CASSLDPDEQFF.